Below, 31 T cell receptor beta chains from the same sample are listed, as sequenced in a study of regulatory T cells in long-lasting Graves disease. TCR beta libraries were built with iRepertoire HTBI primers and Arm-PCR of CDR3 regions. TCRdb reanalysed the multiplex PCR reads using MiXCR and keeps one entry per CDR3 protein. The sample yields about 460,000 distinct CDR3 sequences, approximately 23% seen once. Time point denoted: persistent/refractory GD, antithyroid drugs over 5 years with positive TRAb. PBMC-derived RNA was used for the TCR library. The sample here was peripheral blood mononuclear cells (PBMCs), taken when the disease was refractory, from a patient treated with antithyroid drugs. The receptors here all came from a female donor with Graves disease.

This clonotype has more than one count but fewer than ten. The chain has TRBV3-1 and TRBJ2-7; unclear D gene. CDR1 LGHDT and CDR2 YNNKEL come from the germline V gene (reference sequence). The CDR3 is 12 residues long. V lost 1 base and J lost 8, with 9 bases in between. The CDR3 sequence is CASSQVWRQQYF. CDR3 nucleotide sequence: TGTGCCAGCAGCCAAGTATGGAGACAGCAGTACTTC.

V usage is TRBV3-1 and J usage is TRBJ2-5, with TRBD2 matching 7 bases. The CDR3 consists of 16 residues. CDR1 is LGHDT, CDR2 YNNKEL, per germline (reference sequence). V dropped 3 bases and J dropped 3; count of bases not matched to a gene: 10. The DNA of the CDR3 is TGTGCCAGCAGCCATACGAGGGACTACCGGAAAGAGACCCAGTACTTC. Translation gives CASSHTRDYRKETQYF.

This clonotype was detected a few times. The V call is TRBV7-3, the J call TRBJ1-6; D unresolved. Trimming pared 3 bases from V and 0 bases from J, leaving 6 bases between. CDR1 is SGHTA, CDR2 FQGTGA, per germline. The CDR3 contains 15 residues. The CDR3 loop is CASSLTSSYNSPLHF. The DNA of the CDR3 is TGTGCCAGCAGCTTGACGAGCTCCTATAATTCACCCCTCCACTTT.

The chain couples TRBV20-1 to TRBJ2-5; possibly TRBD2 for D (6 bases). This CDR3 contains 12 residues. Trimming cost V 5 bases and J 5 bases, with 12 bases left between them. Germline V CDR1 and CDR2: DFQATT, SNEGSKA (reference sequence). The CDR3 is CSAGFREETQYF. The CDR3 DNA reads TGCAGTGCTGGTTTCCGGGAGGAGACCCAGTACTTC.

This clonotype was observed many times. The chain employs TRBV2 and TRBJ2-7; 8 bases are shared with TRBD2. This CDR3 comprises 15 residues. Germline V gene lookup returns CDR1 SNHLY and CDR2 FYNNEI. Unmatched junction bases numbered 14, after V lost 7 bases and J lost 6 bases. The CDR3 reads CASKETGLARGEQYF. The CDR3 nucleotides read TGTGCCAGCAAGGAAACAGGACTAGCTAGAGGCGAGCAGTACTTC.

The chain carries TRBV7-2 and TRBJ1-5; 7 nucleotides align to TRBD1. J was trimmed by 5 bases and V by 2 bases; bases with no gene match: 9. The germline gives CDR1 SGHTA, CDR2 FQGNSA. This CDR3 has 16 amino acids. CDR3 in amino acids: CASSLSYRGSDQPQHF. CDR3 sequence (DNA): TGTGCCAGCAGCTTAAGCTACAGGGGCAGCGATCAGCCCCAGCATTTT.

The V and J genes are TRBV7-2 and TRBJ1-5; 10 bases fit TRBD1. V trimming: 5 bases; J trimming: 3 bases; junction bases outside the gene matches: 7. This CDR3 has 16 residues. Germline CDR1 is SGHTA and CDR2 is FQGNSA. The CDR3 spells CASSVRDRGVNQPQHF. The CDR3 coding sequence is TGTGCCAGCAGCGTAAGGGACAGGGGAGTCAATCAGCCCCAGCATTTT. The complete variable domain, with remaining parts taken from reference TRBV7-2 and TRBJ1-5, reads GAGVSQSPSNKVTEKGKDVELRCDPISGHTALYWYRQSLGQGLEFLIYFQGNSAPDKSGLPSDRFSAERTGGSVSTLTIQRTQQEDSAVYLCASSVRDRGVNQPQHFGDGTRLSIL.

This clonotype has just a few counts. CDR3: CASSLNGFTGELFF. DNA of the CDR3: TGTGCCAGCAGCTTGAACGGGTTCACCGGGGAGCTGTTTTTT. The chain couples TRBV5-6 to TRBJ2-2; D is unclear. Germline CDR1 SGHDT, CDR2 YYEEEE. The V gene lost 1 base and the J gene lost 4 bases, with 8 bases spanning the gap. This CDR3 region has 14 residues.

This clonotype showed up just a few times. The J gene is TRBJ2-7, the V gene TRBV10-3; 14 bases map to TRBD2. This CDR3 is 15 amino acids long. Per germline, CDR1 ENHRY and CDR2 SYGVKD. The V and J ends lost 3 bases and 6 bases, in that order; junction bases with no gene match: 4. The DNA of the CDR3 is TGTGCCATCAGTGAAGTGACTAGCGGGAGGGGCGAGCAGTACTTC. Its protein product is CAISEVTSGRGEQYF.

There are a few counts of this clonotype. CDR3 coding DNA: TGTGCCAGTGGCCTCGAGAAAAACATTCAGTACTTC. It encodes CASGLEKNIQYF. The chain carries TRBV19 and TRBJ2-4; D gene ambiguous. Germline values: CDR1 LNHDA, CDR2 SQIVND (reference sequence). The CDR3 consists of 12 residues. V was trimmed by 8 bases and J by 4 bases, leaving 9 bases between them.

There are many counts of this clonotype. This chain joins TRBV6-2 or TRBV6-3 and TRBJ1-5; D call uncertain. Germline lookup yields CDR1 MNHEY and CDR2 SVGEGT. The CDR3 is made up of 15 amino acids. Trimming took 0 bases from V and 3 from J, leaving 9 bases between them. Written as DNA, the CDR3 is TGTGCCAGCAGTTACTCGGAAGGGTACAATCAGCCCCAGCATTTT. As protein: CASSYSEGYNQPQHF.

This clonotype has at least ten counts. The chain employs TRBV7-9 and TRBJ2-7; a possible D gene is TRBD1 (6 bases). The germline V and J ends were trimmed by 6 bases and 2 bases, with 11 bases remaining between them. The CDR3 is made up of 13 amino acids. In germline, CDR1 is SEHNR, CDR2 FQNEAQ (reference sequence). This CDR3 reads CASSADSPYEQYF. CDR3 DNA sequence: TGTGCCAGCAGTGCGGACAGCCCCTACGAGCAGTACTTC.

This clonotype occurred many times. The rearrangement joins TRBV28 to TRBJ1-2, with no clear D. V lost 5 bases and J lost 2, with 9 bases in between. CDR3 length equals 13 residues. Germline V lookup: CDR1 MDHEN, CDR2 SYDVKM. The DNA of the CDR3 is TGTGCCAGCAGTCCAGACATAAACTATGGCTACACCTTC. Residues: CASSPDINYGYTF.

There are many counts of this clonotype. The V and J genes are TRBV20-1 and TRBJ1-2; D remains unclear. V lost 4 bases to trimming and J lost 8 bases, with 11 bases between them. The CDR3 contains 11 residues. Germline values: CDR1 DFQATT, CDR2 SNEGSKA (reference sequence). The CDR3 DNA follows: TGCAGTGCTAAGGGCCCTTGGGGCTACACCTTC. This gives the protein CSAKGPWGYTF.

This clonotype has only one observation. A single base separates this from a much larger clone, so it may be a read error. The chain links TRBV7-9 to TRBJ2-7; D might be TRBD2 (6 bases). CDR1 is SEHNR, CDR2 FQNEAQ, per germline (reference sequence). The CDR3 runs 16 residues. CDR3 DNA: TGTGCCAGCAGCCCCATGGGGAGGTCCGGGTCCTGCGAGCAGTACTTC. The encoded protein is CASSPMGRSGSCEQYF.

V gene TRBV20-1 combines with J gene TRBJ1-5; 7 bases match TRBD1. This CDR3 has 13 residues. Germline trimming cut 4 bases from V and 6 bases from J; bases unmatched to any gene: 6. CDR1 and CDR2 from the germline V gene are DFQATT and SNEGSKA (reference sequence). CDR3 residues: CSATPGGGQPQHF. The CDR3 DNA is TGCAGTGCTACCCCAGGGGGAGGTCAGCCCCAGCATTTT.

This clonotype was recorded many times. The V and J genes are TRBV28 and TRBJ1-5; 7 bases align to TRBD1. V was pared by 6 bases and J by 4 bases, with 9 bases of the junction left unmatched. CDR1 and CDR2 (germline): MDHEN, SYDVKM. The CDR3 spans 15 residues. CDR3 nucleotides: TGTGCCAGCAGACCTACAGGGGAAGGGAATCAGCCCCAGCATTTT. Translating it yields CASRPTGEGNQPQHF.

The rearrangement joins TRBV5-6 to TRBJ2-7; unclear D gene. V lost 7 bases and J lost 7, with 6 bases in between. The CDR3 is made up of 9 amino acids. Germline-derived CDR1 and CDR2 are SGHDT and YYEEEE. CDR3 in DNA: TGTGCCAGCCCTGAGGAGCAGTACTTC. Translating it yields CASPEEQYF. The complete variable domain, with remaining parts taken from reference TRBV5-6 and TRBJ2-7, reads DAGVTQSPTHLIKTRGQQVTLRCSPKSGHDTVSWYQQALGQGPQFIFQYYEEEERQRGNFPDRFSGHQFPNYSSELNVNALLLGDSALYLCASPEEQYFGPGTRLTVT.

The CDR3 region has the DNA TGTGCCAGCAGCGGCTGGGCAGGTTATGAAGCTTTCTTT. Its translation: CASSGWAGYEAFF. J is TRBJ1-1 and V is TRBV5-6; D remains ambiguous. The CDR3 consists of 13 residues. V lost 4 bases and J lost 7, with 14 bases in between. Germline values: CDR1 SGHDT, CDR2 YYEEEE.

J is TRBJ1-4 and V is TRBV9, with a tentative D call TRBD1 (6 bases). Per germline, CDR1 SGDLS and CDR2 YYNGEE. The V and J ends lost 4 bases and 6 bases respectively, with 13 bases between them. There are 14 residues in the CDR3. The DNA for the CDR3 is TGTGCCAGCAGCTCCCCGGGGGCTCATGAAAAACTGTTTTTT. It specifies CASSSPGAHEKLFF.

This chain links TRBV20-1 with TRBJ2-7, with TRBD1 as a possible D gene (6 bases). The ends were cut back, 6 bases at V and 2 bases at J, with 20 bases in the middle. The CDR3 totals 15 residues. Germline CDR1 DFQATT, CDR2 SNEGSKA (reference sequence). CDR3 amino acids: CSAPQLGQSPYEQYF. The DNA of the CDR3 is TGCAGTGCCCCACAGCTCGGACAGTCCCCCTACGAGCAGTACTTC.

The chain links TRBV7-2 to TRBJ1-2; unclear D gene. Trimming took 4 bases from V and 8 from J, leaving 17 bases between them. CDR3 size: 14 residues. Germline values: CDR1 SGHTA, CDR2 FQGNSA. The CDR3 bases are TGTGCCAGCAGCTCCCTCTTTTCGGGCCGGGGCTACACCTTC. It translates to CASSSLFSGRGYTF.

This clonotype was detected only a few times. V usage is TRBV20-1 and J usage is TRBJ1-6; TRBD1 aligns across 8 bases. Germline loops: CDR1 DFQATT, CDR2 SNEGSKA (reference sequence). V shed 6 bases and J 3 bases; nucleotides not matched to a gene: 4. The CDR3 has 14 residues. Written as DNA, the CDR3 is TGCAGTGCCTCAGACAGGGGCTATAATTCACCCCTCCACTTT. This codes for CSASDRGYNSPLHF.

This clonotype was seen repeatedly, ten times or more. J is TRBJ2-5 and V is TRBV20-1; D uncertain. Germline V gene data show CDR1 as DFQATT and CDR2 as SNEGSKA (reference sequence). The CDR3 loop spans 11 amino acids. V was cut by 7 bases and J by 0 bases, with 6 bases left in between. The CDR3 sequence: CSGQHQETQYF. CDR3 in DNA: TGCAGTGGGCAGCACCAAGAGACCCAGTACTTC.

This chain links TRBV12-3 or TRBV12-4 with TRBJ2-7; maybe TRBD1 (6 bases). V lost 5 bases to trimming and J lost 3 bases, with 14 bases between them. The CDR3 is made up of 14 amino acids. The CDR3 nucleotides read TGTGCCAGCAGTCGGACGGACAGAAACTACGAGCAGTACTTC. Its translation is CASSRTDRNYEQYF.

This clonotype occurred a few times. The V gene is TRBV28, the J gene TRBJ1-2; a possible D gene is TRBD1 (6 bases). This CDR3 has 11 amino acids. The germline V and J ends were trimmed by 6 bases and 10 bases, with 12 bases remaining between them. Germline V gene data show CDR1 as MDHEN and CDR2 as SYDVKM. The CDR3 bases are TGTGCCAGCAGCCCAGGGGATGACTACACCTTC. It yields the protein CASSPGDDYTF.

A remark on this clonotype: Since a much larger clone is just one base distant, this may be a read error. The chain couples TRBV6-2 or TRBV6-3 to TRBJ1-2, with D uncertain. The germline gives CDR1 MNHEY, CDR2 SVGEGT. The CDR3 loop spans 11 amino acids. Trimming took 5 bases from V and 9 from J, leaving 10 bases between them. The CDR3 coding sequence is TGTGCCAGCAGTGCAACACAGCGCTACACCTTC. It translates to CASSATQRYTF.

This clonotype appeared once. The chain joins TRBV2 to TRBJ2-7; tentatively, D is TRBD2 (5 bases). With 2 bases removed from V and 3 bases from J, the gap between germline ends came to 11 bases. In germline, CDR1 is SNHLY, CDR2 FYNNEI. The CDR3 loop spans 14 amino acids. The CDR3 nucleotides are TGTGCCAGCAGTGAAAATGCAGACTACTACGAGCAGTACTTC. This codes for CASSENADYYEQYF.

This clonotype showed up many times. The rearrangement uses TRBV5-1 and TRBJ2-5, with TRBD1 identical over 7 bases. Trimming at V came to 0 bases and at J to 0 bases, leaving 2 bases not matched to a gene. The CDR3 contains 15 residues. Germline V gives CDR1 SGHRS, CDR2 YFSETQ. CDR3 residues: CASSLEGGYQETQYF. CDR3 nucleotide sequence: TGCGCCAGCAGCTTGGAAGGGGGCTACCAAGAGACCCAGTACTTC. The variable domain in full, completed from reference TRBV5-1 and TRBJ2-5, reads KAGVTQTPRYLIKTRGQQVTLSCSPISGHRSVSWYQQTPGQGLQFLFEYFSETQRNKGNFPGRFSGRQFSNSRSEMNVSTLELGDSALYLCASSLEGGYQETQYFGPGTRLLVL.

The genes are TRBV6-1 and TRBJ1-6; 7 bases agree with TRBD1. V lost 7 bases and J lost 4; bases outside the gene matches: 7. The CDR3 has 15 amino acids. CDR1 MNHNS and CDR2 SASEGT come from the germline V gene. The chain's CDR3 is CASIDAGQYNSPLHF. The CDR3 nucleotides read TGTGCCAGCATTGATGCGGGACAGTATAATTCACCCCTCCACTTT.

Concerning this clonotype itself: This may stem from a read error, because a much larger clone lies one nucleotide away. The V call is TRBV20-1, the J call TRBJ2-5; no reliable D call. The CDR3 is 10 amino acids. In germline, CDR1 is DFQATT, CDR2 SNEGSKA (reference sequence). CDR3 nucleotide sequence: TGCGGTGCTAGTAAAGAGACCCAGTACTTC. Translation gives CGASKETQYF.